This TCR beta chain was documented in a study of cytomegalovirus exposure and HLA in healthy donors. The assay was immunoSEQ multiplex PCR, and TCRdb's table has in-frame clones only and misses some. The sample carries some 45,000 clones, around 94% recorded once. The material sequenced was PBMCs. The sequence was obtained from a woman between 18 and 29 years old in good health and CMV-seropositive.

This chain's CDR3 is CASSAWDRGLETQYF. CDR3 nucleotides: TGTGCCAGCAGCGCGTGGGACAGGGGGCTGGAGACCCAGTACTTC. This rearrangement joins TRBV2 to TRBJ2-5; TRBD1 agrees at 12 bases. The CDR3 has 15 residues. The V gene end was trimmed by 6 bases and the J gene end by 5 bases; junction bases not matched to a gene: 7. Germline V gene sequence: CDR1 SNHLY, CDR2 FYNNEI.